A selection of T cell receptor beta chains follows, all from one sample in a study of human T cells and chemical hapten exposure. TCRdb passed the RACE reads through MiXCR, listing each CDR3 protein once. The sample has about 80,000 distinct CDR3 sequences, around 13% seen once. Sequences were derived from whole blood, sampled in connection with sensitization to the hapten diphenylcyclopropenone (DPC). These receptors came from a woman between 45 and 65 years old with alopecia areata. Some clones in this sample may be carry-over from other donors' samples. Both conserved end residues are part of each CDR3. The D gene is left open where the match is weak. Clone size appears in some rows only: once, few, many, or a class for an expanded clone.

V: TRBV9; J: TRBJ2-3; length: 13; D: -; size: -; DNA: TGTGCCAGCCACGTAGAAGGCACAGATACGCAGTATTTT; CDR3: CASHVEGTDTQYF
V: TRBV25-1; J: TRBJ2-7; length: 14; D: TRBD2; size: many; DNA: TGTGCCAGCACCAGTCCGGCGGGAGGCGACGAGCAGTACTTC; CDR3: CASTSPAGGDEQYF
V: TRBV19; J: TRBJ2-3; length: 15; D: TRBD2; size: -; DNA: TGTGCCAGTAGTGTCACTAGCGGGAGTGCAGATACGCAGTATTTT; CDR3: CASSVTSGSADTQYF
V: TRBV6-2/TRBV6-3; J: TRBJ2-1; length: 22; D: TRBD2; size: few; DNA: TGTGCCAGCAGTTACTCAAGGCAAGGTGGGACTAGCGGGAGGACCACGAACAATGAGCAGTTCTTC; CDR3: CASSYSRQGGTSGRTTNNEQFF
V: TRBV3-1; J: TRBJ1-2; length: 13; D: TRBD1; size: -; DNA: TGTGCCAGTTCCGCGGGACAGTTATATGGCTACACCTTC; CDR3: CASSAGQLYGYTF
V: TRBV21-1; J: TRBJ2-2; length: 15; D: -; size: -; DNA: TGTGCCAGCAGCCCGCCCGGGACAATCACCGGGGAGCTGTTTTTT; CDR3: CASSPPGTITGELFF
V: TRBV5-1; J: TRBJ2-3; length: 16; D: TRBD2; size: many; DNA: TGCGCCAGCAGCTTGGGGGGACTAGCGGACACAGATACGCAGTATTTT; CDR3: CASSLGGLADTDTQYF
V: TRBV12-3/TRBV12-4; J: TRBJ1-5; length: 22; D: TRBD1; size: -; DNA: TGTGACAGCAGTTTAGGCAAAATGCCGGTTGGGACAGGGGCATATAGCAATCAGCCCCAGCATTTT; CDR3: CDSSLGKMPVGTGAYSNQPQHF
V: TRBV5-1; J: TRBJ2-5; length: 17; D: -; size: few; DNA: TGCGCCAGCAGCTGGAGGGGACAGAAATTATTACAAGAGACCCAGTACTTC; CDR3: CASSWRGQKLLQETQYF
V: TRBV11-2; J: TRBJ1-2; length: 13; D: -; size: many; DNA: TGTGCCAGCAGCTTAGCCAGGAACTATGGCTACACCTTC; CDR3: CASSLARNYGYTF
V: TRBV7-2; J: TRBJ2-1; length: 15; D: -; size: -; DNA: TGTGCCAGCAGCTTAGATCCGGGGTTCGACAATGAGCAGTTCTTC; CDR3: CASSLDPGFDNEQFF
V: TRBV7-2; J: TRBJ2-5; length: 15; D: -; size: -; DNA: TGTGCCAGCAGCTTAGTTGCGGGCCCACAAGAGACCCAGTACTTC; CDR3: CASSLVAGPQETQYF
V: TRBV14; J: TRBJ2-7; length: 13; D: -; size: large; DNA: TGTGCCAGCAGCCAAGATAGAGGGATCGAGCAGTACTTC; CDR3: CASSQDRGIEQYF
V: TRBV14; J: TRBJ2-7; length: 15; D: -; size: few; DNA: TGTGCCAGCAGCCATGGCGGACAGCCTCCATACGAGCAGTACTTC; CDR3: CASSHGGQPPYEQYF
V: TRBV20-1; J: TRBJ2-4; length: 12; D: -; size: -; DNA: TGCAGTGCTGGGGGGGCAGGAAACATTCAGTACTTC; CDR3: CSAGGAGNIQYF
V: TRBV5-1; J: TRBJ2-2; length: 15; D: -; size: -; DNA: TGCGCCAGCAGCTTGAGTACGCGGGATACCGGGGAGCTGTTTTTT; CDR3: CASSLSTRDTGELFF
V: TRBV7-2; J: TRBJ2-5; length: 14; D: -; size: few; DNA: TGTGCCAGCAGCAAAGCAGGGTTAGGAGAGACCCAGTACTTC; CDR3: CASSKAGLGETQYF
V: TRBV7-9; J: TRBJ2-3; length: 15; D: TRBD2; size: few; DNA: TGTGCCAGCAACTTAGCGGGAAGTAGAACAGATACGCAGTATTTT; CDR3: CASNLAGSRTDTQYF
V: TRBV6-6; J: TRBJ2-5; length: 18; D: TRBD2; size: few; DNA: TGTGCCAGCAGTTATCGACTAGCGGGAGGGCCGGGCTTAGAGACCCAGTACTTC; CDR3: CASSYRLAGGPGLETQYF
V: TRBV20-1; J: TRBJ1-5; length: 16; D: -; size: few; DNA: TGCAGTGCTAAGAGGGGCGGCCGGGGTAGCAATCAGCCCCAGCATTTT; CDR3: CSAKRGGRGSNQPQHF
V: TRBV6-5; J: TRBJ2-1; length: 16; D: TRBD2; size: few; DNA: TGTGCCAGCAGTGCAACCGGGACTAGCGGGCCCAATGAGCAGTCCTTC; CDR3: CASSATGTSGPNEQSF
V: TRBV12-3/TRBV12-4; J: TRBJ2-5; length: 15; D: -; size: -; DNA: TGTGCCAGCAGTTTGGGATTTATAGGAGGGGAGACCCAGTACTTC; CDR3: CASSLGFIGGETQYF
V: TRBV11-1; J: TRBJ2-1; length: 14; D: TRBD2; size: -; DNA: TGTGCCAGCAGCCCCTGGGGGTCGGGAGGGGAGCAGTTCTTC; CDR3: CASSPWGSGGEQFF
V: TRBV14; J: TRBJ2-7; length: 15; D: TRBD1; size: few; DNA: TGTGCCAGCAACGAAATCGGGACAGGGGTCCACGAGCAGTACTTC; CDR3: CASNEIGTGVHEQYF
V: TRBV3-1; J: TRBJ1-1; length: 12; D: -; size: many; DNA: TGTGCCAGCAGCCAAAGGAGGACTGAAGCTTTCTTT; CDR3: CASSQRRTEAFF
V: TRBV27; J: TRBJ1-5; length: 16; D: TRBD1; size: -; DNA: TGTGCCAGCAGTAGGACAGGGTTGGTTGAAGGTCAGCCCCAGCATTTT; CDR3: CASSRTGLVEGQPQHF
V: TRBV18; J: TRBJ1-1; length: 13; D: -; size: -; DNA: TGTGCCAGCTCACGAGCGGGGAACACTGAAGCTTTCTTT; CDR3: CASSRAGNTEAFF
V: TRBV29-1; J: TRBJ2-5; length: 12; D: -; size: few; DNA: TGCAGCGTTGCCGGACAGCAAGAGACCCAGTACTTC; CDR3: CSVAGQQETQYF
V: TRBV7-2; J: TRBJ2-3; length: 12; D: -; size: -; DNA: TGTGCCAGCAGCCCGACAGTAGATACGCAGTATTTT; CDR3: CASSPTVDTQYF
V: TRBV19; J: TRBJ1-4; length: 14; D: -; size: -; DNA: TGTGCCAGTAGTATCCCGCGGAACGATGAAAAACTGTTTTTT; CDR3: CASSIPRNDEKLFF
V: TRBV6-2/TRBV6-3; J: TRBJ2-5; length: 13; D: -; size: few; DNA: TGTGCCAGCAGTTATAATCGGGGATCGACCCAGTACTTC; CDR3: CASSYNRGSTQYF
V: TRBV7-9; J: TRBJ2-1; length: 16; D: -; size: few; DNA: TGTGCCAGCAGCTTGTTTCATACCTACCCAAGGCATGAGCAGTTCTTC; CDR3: CASSLFHTYPRHEQFF
V: TRBV10-1; J: TRBJ1-2; length: 13; D: -; size: many; DNA: TGCGCCAGCAGCTACGGAAGAAACTATGGCTACACCTTC; CDR3: CASSYGRNYGYTF
V: TRBV29-1; J: TRBJ1-1; length: 13; D: TRBD1; size: many; DNA: TGCAGCGTTGGACACAGGGGTGATACTGAAGCTTTCTTT; CDR3: CSVGHRGDTEAFF
V: TRBV28; J: TRBJ1-3; length: 15; D: -; size: -; DNA: TGTGCCAGCAGTTTGAACACCAACTCTGGAAACACCATATATTTT; CDR3: CASSLNTNSGNTIYF
V: TRBV10-3; J: TRBJ2-2; length: 16; D: TRBD2; size: few; DNA: TGTGCCATCAGCCCCGTCCAACCGGGAGGGCCCGGGGAGCTGTTTTTT; CDR3: CAISPVQPGGPGELFF
V: TRBV5-1; J: TRBJ2-1; length: 16; D: TRBD2; size: few; DNA: TGCGCCAGCAGCTTGGCTATCGGTAGCGGGATCAATGAGCAGTTCTTC; CDR3: CASSLAIGSGINEQFF
V: TRBV7-2; J: TRBJ2-7; length: 12; D: TRBD1; size: few; DNA: TGTGCCAGCAGCCCGACAGGGGTCGAGCAGTACTTC; CDR3: CASSPTGVEQYF
V: TRBV29-1; J: TRBJ2-3; length: 12; D: TRBD1; size: -; DNA: TGCAGCGCGGGACAGGGGCCAGATACGCAGTATTTT; CDR3: CSAGQGPDTQYF
V: TRBV5-1; J: TRBJ2-2; length: 14; D: TRBD1; size: -; DNA: TGCGCCAGCACCCGGACAGGGAGGACCGGGGAGCTGTTTTTT; CDR3: CASTRTGRTGELFF
V: TRBV12-3/TRBV12-4; J: TRBJ1-4; length: 14; D: -; size: -; DNA: TGTGCCAGCAGACAACCGGGCCCAAATGAAAAACTGTTTTTT; CDR3: CASRQPGPNEKLFF
V: TRBV7-2; J: TRBJ2-3; length: 15; D: -; size: many; DNA: TGTGCCAGCAGCTTGGTGACTGGTAGCAGAGATACGCAGTATTTT; CDR3: CASSLVTGSRDTQYF
V: TRBV29-1; J: TRBJ2-2; length: 12; D: -; size: once; DNA: TGCAGCGTTGTCCAAGACACCGGGGAGCTGTTTTTT; CDR3: CSVVQDTGELFF
V: TRBV7-6; J: TRBJ2-3; length: 15; D: -; size: -; DNA: TGTGCCAGCAGCCGAAGTCCAGGGTCCGCAGATACGCAGTATTTT; CDR3: CASSRSPGSADTQYF
V: TRBV12-3/TRBV12-4; J: TRBJ1-1; length: 13; D: -; size: -; DNA: TGTGCCAGCAGTTATAAGACGAGAGCTGAAGCTTTCTTT; CDR3: CASSYKTRAEAFF
V: TRBV29-1; J: TRBJ2-7; length: 13; D: TRBD1; size: -; DNA: TGCAGCGTTGTCGGGACAGGGAGCCACGAGCAGTACTTC; CDR3: CSVVGTGSHEQYF
V: TRBV6-2/TRBV6-3; J: TRBJ2-3; length: 15; D: -; size: -; DNA: TGTGCCATAGCCCGGATTAATTTAGGGCCGGATACGCAGTATTTT; CDR3: CAIARINLGPDTQYF
V: TRBV7-8; J: TRBJ2-2; length: 17; D: -; size: few; DNA: TGTGCCAGCAGCTTACGTGTTTTCGGGGTGAACACCGGGGAGCTGTTTTTT; CDR3: CASSLRVFGVNTGELFF
V: TRBV3-1; J: TRBJ2-7; length: 16; D: TRBD2; size: few; DNA: TGTGCCAGCAGCCAGGGAGCGGGAGGTCGTTTCAACGAGCAGTACTTC; CDR3: CASSQGAGGRFNEQYF
V: TRBV7-6; J: TRBJ1-1; length: 14; D: -; size: -; DNA: TGTGCCAGCAGCCGCAGCCAGGTGAACACTGAAGCTTTCTTT; CDR3: CASSRSQVNTEAFF
V: TRBV7-8; J: TRBJ1-1; length: 14; D: -; size: -; DNA: TGTGCCAGCATCTTATTGGGCGGTAACACTGAAGCTTTCTTT; CDR3: CASILLGGNTEAFF
V: TRBV4-2; J: TRBJ1-1; length: 16; D: TRBD1; size: few; DNA: TGTGCCAGCAGCCAAGGCCAGGGGGCGAAATACACTGAAGCTTTCTTT; CDR3: CASSQGQGAKYTEAFF
V: TRBV29-1; J: TRBJ1-5; length: 12; D: TRBD1; size: many; DNA: TGCAGCGGCGACAGGGCCCCGATTCCCCAGCATTTT; CDR3: CSGDRAPIPQHF
V: TRBV11-3; J: TRBJ1-3; length: 13; D: -; size: -; DNA: TGTGCCAGCAGCGGGGGGTCTGGAAACACCATATATTTT; CDR3: CASSGGSGNTIYF
V: TRBV3-1; J: TRBJ2-3; length: 14; D: -; size: -; DNA: TGTGCCAGCAGCCACCGACTAGGAACAGATACGCAGTATTTT; CDR3: CASSHRLGTDTQYF
V: TRBV5-1; J: TRBJ2-7; length: 16; D: -; size: many; DNA: TGCGCCAGCAGCCCGAGCGCGGCTAGACAAAACTACGAGCAGTACTTC; CDR3: CASSPSAARQNYEQYF
V: TRBV23-1; J: TRBJ2-3; length: 13; D: -; size: few; DNA: TGCGCCAGCCCCTACTCGATAACAGATACGCAGTATTTT; CDR3: CASPYSITDTQYF
V: TRBV9; J: TRBJ2-7; length: 14; D: -; size: once; DNA: TGTGCCAGCAGCGTTACTGGTTCCTCCTACGAGCAGTACTTC; CDR3: CASSVTGSSYEQYF
V: TRBV3-1; J: TRBJ2-1; length: 14; D: -; size: -; DNA: TGTGCCAGCAGCCCCCTCCGCGAAATGAATGAGCAGTTCTTC; CDR3: CASSPLREMNEQFF
V: TRBV30; J: TRBJ2-3; length: 14; D: -; size: -; DNA: TGTGCCTGCGACGGGCTAGAAGTCCCAGATACGCAGTATTTT; CDR3: CACDGLEVPDTQYF